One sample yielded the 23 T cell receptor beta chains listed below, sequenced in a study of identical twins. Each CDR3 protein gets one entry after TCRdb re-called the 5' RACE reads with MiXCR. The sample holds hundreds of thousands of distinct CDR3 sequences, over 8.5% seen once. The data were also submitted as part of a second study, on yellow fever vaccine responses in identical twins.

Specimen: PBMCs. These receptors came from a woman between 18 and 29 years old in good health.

The CDR3 sequence: CASSHWTGATDTQYF. The CDR3 bases are TGTGCCAGCAGCCATTGGACAGGGGCGACAGATACGCAGTATTTT. This chain connects TRBV4-2 to TRBJ2-3, with 9 bases that match TRBD1. This CDR3 has 15 residues. Trimming cost V 3 bases and J 3 bases; bases outside gene matches: 4. From germline, CDR1 is LGHNA and CDR2 YNFKEQ.

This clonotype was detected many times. The CDR3 region is CASSRVLGASYNEQFF. The CDR3 DNA follows: TGTGCCAGCAGCCGGGTTTTGGGAGCCTCCTACAATGAGCAGTTCTTC. This chain joins TRBV12-3 or TRBV12-4 and TRBJ2-1; TRBD2 is a possible D gene (5 bases). This CDR3 has 16 residues. V was cut by 6 bases and J by 0 bases, with 15 bases left in between.

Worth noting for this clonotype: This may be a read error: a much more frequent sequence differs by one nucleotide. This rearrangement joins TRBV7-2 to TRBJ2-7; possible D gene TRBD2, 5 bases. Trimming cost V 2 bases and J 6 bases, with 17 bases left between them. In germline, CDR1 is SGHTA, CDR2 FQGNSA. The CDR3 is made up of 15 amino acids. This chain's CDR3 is CASSLLREASGEQYF. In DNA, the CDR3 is TGTGCCAGCAGCTTACTGAGGGAAGCAAGCGGCGAGCAGTACTTC.

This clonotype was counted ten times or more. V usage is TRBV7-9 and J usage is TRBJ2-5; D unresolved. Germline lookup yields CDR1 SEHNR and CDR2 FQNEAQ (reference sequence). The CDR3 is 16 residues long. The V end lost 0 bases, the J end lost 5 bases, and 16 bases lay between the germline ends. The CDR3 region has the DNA TGTGCCAGCAGCTTAGCGCCCGCAAGCCAAGAGGAGACCCAGTACTTC. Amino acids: CASSLAPASQEETQYF.

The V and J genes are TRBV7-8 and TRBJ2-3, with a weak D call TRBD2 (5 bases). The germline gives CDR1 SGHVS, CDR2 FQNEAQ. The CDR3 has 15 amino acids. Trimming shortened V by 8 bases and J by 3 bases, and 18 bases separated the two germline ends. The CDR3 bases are TGTGCCAGCTCCATCGGGCTCGCGGGTACAGATACGCAGTATTTT. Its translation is CASSIGLAGTDTQYF.

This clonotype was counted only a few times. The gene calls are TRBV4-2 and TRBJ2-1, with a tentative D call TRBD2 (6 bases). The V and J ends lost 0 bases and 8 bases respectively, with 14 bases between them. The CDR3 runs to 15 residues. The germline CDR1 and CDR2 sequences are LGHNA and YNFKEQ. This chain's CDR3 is CASSQEPGVVHEQFF. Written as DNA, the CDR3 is TGTGCCAGCAGCCAAGAACCGGGAGTAGTCCATGAGCAGTTCTTC.

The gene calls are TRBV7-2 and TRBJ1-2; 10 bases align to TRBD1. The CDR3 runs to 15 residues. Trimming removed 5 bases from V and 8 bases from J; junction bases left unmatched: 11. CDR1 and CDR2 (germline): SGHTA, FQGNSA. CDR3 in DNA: TGTGCCAGCAGCCATTCCGTCGGACAGGGGGGCGGCTACACCTTC. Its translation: CASSHSVGQGGGYTF.

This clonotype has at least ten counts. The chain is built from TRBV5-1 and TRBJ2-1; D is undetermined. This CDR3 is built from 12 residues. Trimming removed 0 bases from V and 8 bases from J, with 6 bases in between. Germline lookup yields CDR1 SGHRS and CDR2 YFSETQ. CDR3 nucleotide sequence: TGCGCCAGCAGCTTGGGGCGCGATGAGCAGTTCTTC. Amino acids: CASSLGRDEQFF.

The CDR3 DNA reads as TGTGCCAGCAGCGGGGTTTCGGGACCCAAAAACATTCAGTACTTC. It yields the protein CASSGVSGPKNIQYF. The rearrangement uses TRBV7-2 and TRBJ2-4; D is tentatively TRBD1 or TRBD2 (5 bases each). Trimming stripped 5 bases from V and 2 bases from J, with 13 bases between. The germline gives CDR1 SGHTA, CDR2 FQGNSA. The CDR3 length is 15 residues.

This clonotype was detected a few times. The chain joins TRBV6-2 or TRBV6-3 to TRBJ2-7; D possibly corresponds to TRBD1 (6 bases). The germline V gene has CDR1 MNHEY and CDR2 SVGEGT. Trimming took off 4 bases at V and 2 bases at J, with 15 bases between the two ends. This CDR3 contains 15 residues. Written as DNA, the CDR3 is TGTGCCAGCAGTTTCCCTGGGGACAAAGCCTACGAGCAGTACTTC. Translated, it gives CASSFPGDKAYEQYF.

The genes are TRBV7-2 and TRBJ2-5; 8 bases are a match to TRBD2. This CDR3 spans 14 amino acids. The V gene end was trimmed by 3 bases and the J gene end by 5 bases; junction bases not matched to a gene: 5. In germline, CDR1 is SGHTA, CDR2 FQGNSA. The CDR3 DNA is TGTGCCAGCAGCTTGAGCGGGGGTTCGGAGACCCAGTACTTC. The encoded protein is CASSLSGGSETQYF.

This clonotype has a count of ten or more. Here the CDR3 DNA reads TGTGCCAGCAGCCCCAAAAACATTCAGTACTTC. Translating gives CASSPKNIQYF. The chain joins TRBV12-3 or TRBV12-4 to TRBJ2-4; D ambiguous. CDR3 length equals 11 residues. V lost 6 bases, J lost 2 bases, and 2 bases lay in between.

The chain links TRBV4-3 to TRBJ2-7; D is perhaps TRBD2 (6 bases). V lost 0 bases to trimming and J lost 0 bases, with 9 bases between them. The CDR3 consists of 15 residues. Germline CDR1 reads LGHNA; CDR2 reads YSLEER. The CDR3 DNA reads TGCGCCAGCAGCCAAGACCTGGAGGGCTCCTACGAGCAGTACTTC. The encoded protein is CASSQDLEGSYEQYF.

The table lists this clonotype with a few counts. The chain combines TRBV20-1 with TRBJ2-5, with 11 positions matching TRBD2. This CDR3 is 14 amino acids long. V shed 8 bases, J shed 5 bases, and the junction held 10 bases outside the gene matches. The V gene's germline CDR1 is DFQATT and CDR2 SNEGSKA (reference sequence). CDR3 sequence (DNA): TGCAGTTCGCCGTTTAGCGGGAGGGACGAGACCCAGTACTTC. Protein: CSSPFSGRDETQYF.

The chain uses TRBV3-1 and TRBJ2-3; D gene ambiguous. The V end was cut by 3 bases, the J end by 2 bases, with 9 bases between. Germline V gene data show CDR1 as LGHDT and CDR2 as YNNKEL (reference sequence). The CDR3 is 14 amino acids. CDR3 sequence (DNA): TGTGCCAGCAGCCAGCCCGAATTCACAGATACGCAGTATTTT. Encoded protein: CASSQPEFTDTQYF.

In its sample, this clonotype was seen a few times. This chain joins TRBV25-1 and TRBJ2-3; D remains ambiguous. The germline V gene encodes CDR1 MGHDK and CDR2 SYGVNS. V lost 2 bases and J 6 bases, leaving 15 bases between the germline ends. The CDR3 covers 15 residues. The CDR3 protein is CASSENRPSRDTQYF. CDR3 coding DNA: TGTGCCAGCAGTGAAAATCGGCCTAGTAGGGATACGCAGTATTTT.

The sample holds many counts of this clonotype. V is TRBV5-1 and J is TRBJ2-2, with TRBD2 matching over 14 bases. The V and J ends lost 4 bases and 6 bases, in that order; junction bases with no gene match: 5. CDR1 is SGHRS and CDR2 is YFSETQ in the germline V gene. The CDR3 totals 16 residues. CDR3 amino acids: CASSPGLAGGSGELFF. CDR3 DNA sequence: TGCGCCAGCAGCCCCGGACTAGCGGGGGGATCCGGGGAGCTGTTTTTT.

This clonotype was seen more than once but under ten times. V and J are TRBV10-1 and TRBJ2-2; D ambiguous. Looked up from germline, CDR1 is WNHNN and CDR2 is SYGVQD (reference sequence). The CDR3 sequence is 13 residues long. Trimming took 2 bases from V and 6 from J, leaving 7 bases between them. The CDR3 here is CASSEGLPGELFF. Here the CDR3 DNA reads TGCGCCAGCAGTGAGGGATTGCCCGGGGAGCTGTTTTTT.

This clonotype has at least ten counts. DNA for the CDR3: TGTGCCACCAGCAGAGATCCCAGGATTCAAGAGACCCAGTACTTC. Its protein product is CATSRDPRIQETQYF. The chain links TRBV15 to TRBJ2-5; D remains unclear. Germline V gene data show CDR1 as LNHNV and CDR2 as YYDKDF (reference sequence). V dropped 0 bases and J dropped 2 bases, with 10 bases sitting between them. The CDR3 is 15 residues long.

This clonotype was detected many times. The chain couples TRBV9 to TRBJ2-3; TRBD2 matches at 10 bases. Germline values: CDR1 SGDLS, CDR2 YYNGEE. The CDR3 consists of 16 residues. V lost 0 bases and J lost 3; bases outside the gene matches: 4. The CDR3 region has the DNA TGTGCCAGCAGCGTAGACTTAGCGGGGGGTACAGATACGCAGTATTTT. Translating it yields CASSVDLAGGTDTQYF.

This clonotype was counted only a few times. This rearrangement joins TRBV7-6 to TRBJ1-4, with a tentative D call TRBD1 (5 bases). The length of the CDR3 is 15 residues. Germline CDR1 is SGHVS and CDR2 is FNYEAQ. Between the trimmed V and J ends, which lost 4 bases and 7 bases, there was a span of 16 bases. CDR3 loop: CASSSESPGAEKLFF. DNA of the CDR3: TGTGCCAGCAGCTCTGAGTCCCCCGGGGCTGAAAAACTGTTTTTT.

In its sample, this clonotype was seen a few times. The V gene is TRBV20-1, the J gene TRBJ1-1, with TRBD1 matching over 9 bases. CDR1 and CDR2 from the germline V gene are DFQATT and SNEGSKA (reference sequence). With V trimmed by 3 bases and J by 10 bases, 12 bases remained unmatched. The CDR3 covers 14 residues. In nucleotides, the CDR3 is TGCAGTGCTAGGCCGGGACAGGGAATTCTAGGAGCTTTCTTT. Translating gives CSARPGQGILGAFF.

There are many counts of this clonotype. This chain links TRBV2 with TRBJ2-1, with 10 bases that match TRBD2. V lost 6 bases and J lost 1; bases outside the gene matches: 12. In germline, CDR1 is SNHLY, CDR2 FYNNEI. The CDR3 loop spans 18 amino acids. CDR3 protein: CASSLGSLLAGSYNEQFF. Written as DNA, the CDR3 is TGTGCCAGCAGCCTTGGCTCCTTACTAGCGGGGTCCTACAATGAGCAGTTCTTC.